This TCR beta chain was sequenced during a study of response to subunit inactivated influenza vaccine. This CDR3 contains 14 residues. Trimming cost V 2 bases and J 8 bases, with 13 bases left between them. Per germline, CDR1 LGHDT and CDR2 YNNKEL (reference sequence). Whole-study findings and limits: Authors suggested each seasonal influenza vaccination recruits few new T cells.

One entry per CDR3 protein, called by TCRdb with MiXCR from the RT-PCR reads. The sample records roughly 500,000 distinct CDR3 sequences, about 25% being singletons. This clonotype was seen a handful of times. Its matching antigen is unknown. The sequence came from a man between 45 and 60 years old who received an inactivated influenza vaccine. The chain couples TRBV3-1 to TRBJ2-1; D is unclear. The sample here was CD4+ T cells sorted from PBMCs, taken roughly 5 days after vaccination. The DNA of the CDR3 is TGTGCCAGCAGCCAAAACCCTCATCAGGATGAGCAGTTCTTC. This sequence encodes CASSQNPHQDEQFF.